A single sample is the source of the 24 T cell receptor beta chains below, sequenced in a study of blood T cell repertoires in COVID-19. The repertoire was sequenced with immunoSEQ multiplex PCR; TCRdb's copy has only in-frame clones and lacks some. This sample carries about 230,000 clones, approximately 80% of them seen once, and the ten largest clones take 6.5% to 8.5%. Sequencing was done on a sample of peripheral blood. Every receptor here comes from a woman older than 75 with COVID-19, enrolled during active disease.

This chain connects TRBV5-1 to TRBJ2-1; TRBD1 agrees at 7 bases. The V gene end was trimmed by 4 bases and the J gene end by 2 bases; junction bases not matched to a gene: 3. Per germline, CDR1 SGHRS and CDR2 YFSETQ. The CDR3 extends over 14 amino acids. Written as DNA, the CDR3 is TGCGCCAGCAGCGCGCAGGGGGCCTACAATGAGCAGTTCTTC. This sequence encodes CASSAQGAYNEQFF.

V is TRBV7-8 and J is TRBJ2-3, with D maybe TRBD2 (5 bases). CDR3 length: 17 residues. V lost 1 base and J lost 6, with 20 bases in between. The germline V gene encodes CDR1 SGHVS and CDR2 FQNEAQ. The CDR3 DNA sequence: TGTGCCAGCAGCTTAGTAGGTGCAAGGTTAGCGTCCGATACGCAGTATTTT. This sequence encodes CASSLVGARLASDTQYF.

The V gene is TRBV25-1, the J gene TRBJ2-3; 9 positions match TRBD1. The CDR3 spans 14 residues. V shed 6 bases and J 2 bases; nucleotides not matched to a gene: 3. Germline loops: CDR1 MGHDK, CDR2 SYGVNS. Written as DNA, the CDR3 is TGTGCCAGCAGCCGGGACAGGGTCACAGATACGCAGTATTTT. Protein product: CASSRDRVTDTQYF.

CDR3 coding DNA: TGTGCCAGCAGTTACGATGAGGGGGCCACCATATATTTT. It encodes CASSYDEGATIYF. This chain joins TRBV6-5 and TRBJ1-3; 7 positions match TRBD1. V shed 2 bases, J shed 9 bases, and the junction held 4 bases outside the gene matches. Germline-derived CDR1 and CDR2 are MNHEY and SVGAGI. The CDR3 loop spans 13 amino acids.

The J gene is TRBJ2-1, the V gene TRBV7-2; 12 nucleotides line up with TRBD2. CDR1 and CDR2 from the germline V gene are SGHTA and FQGNSA. The CDR3 spans 17 residues. Trimming cost V 4 bases and J 6 bases; bases outside gene matches: 10. The CDR3 DNA follows: TGTGCCAGCAGCTCTCCGGGGGGACTAGCGGGCTCCAATGAGCAGTTCTTC. This gives the protein CASSSPGGLAGSNEQFF.

The chain joins TRBV3-1 (or the pseudogene TRBV3-2) to TRBJ1-1; possibly TRBD1 for D (5 bases). Trimming removed 3 bases at V and 11 bases at J, with 16 bases between. The CDR3 totals 13 residues. Germline CDR1 and CDR2: LGHDT and YNNKEL (reference sequence). The CDR3 protein is CASSHDQGSRAFF. The DNA for the CDR3 is TGTGCCAGCAGCCATGATCAGGGTAGTAGGGCTTTCTTT.

This chain connects TRBV6-2 or TRBV6-3 to TRBJ2-7; 8 positions match TRBD1. Germline V gives CDR1 MNHEY, CDR2 SVGEGT. V shed 4 bases and J 4 bases; nucleotides not matched to a gene: 15. The CDR3 runs 17 residues. This CDR3 reads CASSWTLRGQAVYEQYF. As DNA, the CDR3 is TGTGCCAGCAGTTGGACTTTAAGGGGACAGGCGGTTTACGAGCAGTACTTC.

This sequence joins TRBV14 and TRBJ1-6; D is perhaps TRBD1 (6 bases). The CDR3 contains 17 residues. Looked up from germline, CDR1 is SGHDN and CDR2 is FVKESK. Deletions cut 1 base from V and 8 bases from J, with 18 bases between. The CDR3 loop reads CASSQVPGIGGDSPLHF. In nucleotides, the CDR3 is TGTGCCAGCAGCCAAGTCCCGGGGATAGGGGGTGATTCACCCCTCCACTTT.

The genes are TRBV18 and TRBJ2-2; 8 bases match TRBD1. The CDR3 sequence is 14 residues long. Trimming took 2 bases from V and 6 from J; bases not matched to a gene: 2. Germline V gene sequence: CDR1 KGHSH, CDR2 LQKENI. The CDR3 bases are TGTGCCAGCTCACCATTACAGGGGGCCGGGGAGCTGTTTTTT. Protein sequence: CASSPLQGAGELFF.

A few counts support this clone. The CDR3 coding sequence is TGTGCCACCTACCGGACAGGGGAAGGCTATGGCTACACCTTC. This encodes CATYRTGEGYGYTF. The chain is built from TRBV6-5 and TRBJ1-2; 9 nucleotides align to TRBD1. J gave up 4 bases and V 10 bases, and 10 bases lay outside the gene matches. Germline V lookup: CDR1 MNHEY, CDR2 SVGAGI. The CDR3 spans 14 residues.

CDR3 DNA: TGCGCCAGCAGCTTTGTATCCGGTTGGGAGACCCAGTACTTC. Its translation: CASSFVSGWETQYF. This sequence joins TRBV5-1 and TRBJ2-5; D not resolved. Germline CDR1 SGHRS, CDR2 YFSETQ. The CDR3 is 14 residues long. Trimming stripped 2 bases from V and 5 bases from J, with 13 bases between.

The chain employs TRBV2 and TRBJ1-1; perhaps TRBD1 as D (6 bases). From germline, CDR1 is SNHLY and CDR2 FYNNEI. V lost 7 bases and J lost 1, with 10 bases in between. The CDR3 sequence is 13 residues long. CDR3 bases: TGTGCCAGCACTCGGACAGAGAACACTGAAGCTTTCTTT. It encodes CASTRTENTEAFF.

V and J are TRBV28 and TRBJ1-5, with TRBD1 matching 7 bases. The CDR3 has 15 residues. Trimming removed 8 bases from V and 6 bases from J; junction bases left unmatched: 13. Looked up from germline, CDR1 is MDHEN and CDR2 is SYDVKM. The CDR3 loop reads CASGQADQTGQPQHF. The CDR3 DNA is TGTGCCAGCGGACAGGCGGACCAGACCGGTCAGCCCCAGCATTTT.

This clone was observed once. This chain links TRBV4-1 with TRBJ1-5; 9 bases line up with TRBD1. J was trimmed by 5 bases and V by 4 bases; bases with no gene match: 6. Looked up from germline, CDR1 is MGHRA and CDR2 is YSYEKL. The CDR3 sequence is 15 residues long. DNA for the CDR3: TGCGCCAGCAGCCCCGGGACAGGGATCGATCAGCCCCAGCATTTT. It is translated as CASSPGTGIDQPQHF.

The genes are TRBV27 and TRBJ2-5; D not resolved. This CDR3 region has 13 residues. V lost 8 bases and J 2 bases, leaving 12 bases between the germline ends. Germline assignment: CDR1 MNHEY and CDR2 SMNVEV (reference sequence). CDR3 protein: CASSRKDQETQYF. CDR3 nucleotide sequence: TGTGCCAGCTCGCGGAAAGATCAAGAGACCCAGTACTTC.

The genes are TRBV28 and TRBJ1-2; D gene ambiguous. The CDR3 extends over 14 amino acids. Germline CDR1 is MDHEN and CDR2 is SYDVKM. V was trimmed by 5 bases and J by 3 bases, leaving 13 bases between them. The CDR3 bases are TGTGCCAGCAGTAAAAACTACGGGGACTATGGCTACACCTTC. Translating it yields CASSKNYGDYGYTF.

V usage is TRBV3-1 (or the pseudogene TRBV3-2) and J usage is TRBJ1-6, with TRBD1 identical over 7 bases. CDR3 length: 18 amino acids. The V gene's germline CDR1 is LGHDT and CDR2 YNNKEL (reference sequence). Trimming removed 1 base from V and 12 bases from J; junction bases left unmatched: 18. CDR3 DNA sequence: TGTGCCAGCAGCCAAGGGTTCGCCGGGACAGCTATAATTCTACCCCTCCACTTT. Translated, it gives CASSQGFAGTAIILPLHF.

This clone turned up a few times. The chain is built from TRBV7-2 and TRBJ1-1; the match to TRBD1 covers 8 bases. V shed 1 base and J 11 bases; nucleotides not matched to a gene: 6. CDR3 length: 13 amino acids. CDR1 is SGHTA and CDR2 is FQGNSA in the germline V gene. CDR3: CASSLGIQGEAFF. In DNA form, the CDR3 reads TGTGCCAGCAGCTTAGGGATACAGGGGGAGGCTTTCTTT.

This clone has a handful of counts. This chain uses TRBV6-5 with TRBJ1-1; D may be TRBD1 (5 bases). V lost 11 bases and J 3 bases, leaving 13 bases between the germline ends. Per the germline V gene, CDR1 is MNHEY and CDR2 is SVGAGI. CDR3 size: 12 residues. This CDR3 reads CAAGEGYTEAFF. The CDR3 bases are TGTGCCGCGGGGGAGGGGTACACTGAAGCTTTCTTT.

Here the CDR3 DNA reads TGTGCTAGTGGCCACTCTGGAAACACCATATATTTT. It codes for CASGHSGNTIYF. This chain uses TRBV12-5 with TRBJ1-3; D not certain. V dropped 6 bases and J dropped 0 bases, with 3 bases sitting between them. This CDR3 is 12 amino acids long. The germline V gene has CDR1 LGHNT and CDR2 FRNRAP.

This chain uses TRBV18 with TRBJ1-1; 7 bases are a match to TRBD1. Trimming cost V 6 bases and J 2 bases; bases outside gene matches: 6. In germline, CDR1 is KGHSH, CDR2 LQKENI. The CDR3 spans 14 residues. The CDR3: CASSRTGFNTEAFF. In nucleotides, the CDR3 is TGTGCCAGCTCTAGGACAGGCTTTAACACTGAAGCTTTCTTT. Variable domain in full (rest from reference TRBV18 and TRBJ1-1): NAGVMQNPRHLVRRRGQEARLRCSPMKGHSHVYWYRQLPEEGLKFMVYLQKENIIDESGMPKERFSAEFPKEGPSILRIQQVVRGDSAAYFCASSRTGFNTEAFFGQGTRLTVV.

V usage is TRBV25-1 and J usage is TRBJ1-5; D uncertain. From germline, CDR1 is MGHDK and CDR2 SYGVNS. V was cut by 4 bases and J by 0 bases, with 13 bases left in between. This CDR3 has 16 residues. The CDR3 loop is CASSGFDLISNQPQHF. CDR3 DNA: TGTGCCAGCAGTGGGTTCGACTTGATTAGCAATCAGCCCCAGCATTTT.

The chain recombines TRBV3-1 (or the pseudogene TRBV3-2) with TRBJ2-7; a possible D gene is TRBD2 (6 bases). The CDR3 length is 15 residues. V was pared by 1 base and J by 4 bases, with 14 bases between. Germline V CDR1 and CDR2: LGHDT, YNNKEL (reference sequence). The DNA for the CDR3 is TGTGCCAGCAGCCAAGTGCGGGGAGGCCCGTACGAGCAGTACTTC. Its translation is CASSQVRGGPYEQYF.

The chain combines TRBV7-3 with TRBJ2-2, with 10 bases aligning to TRBD2. Germline V gene sequence: CDR1 SGHTA, CDR2 FQGTGA. The length of the CDR3 is 15 residues. J was trimmed by 7 bases and V by 2 bases; bases with no gene match: 4. The CDR3 coding sequence is TGTGCCAGCAGCTTATCCACTAGCGGGGTCGGGGAGCTGTTTTTT. This translates into CASSLSTSGVGELFF.